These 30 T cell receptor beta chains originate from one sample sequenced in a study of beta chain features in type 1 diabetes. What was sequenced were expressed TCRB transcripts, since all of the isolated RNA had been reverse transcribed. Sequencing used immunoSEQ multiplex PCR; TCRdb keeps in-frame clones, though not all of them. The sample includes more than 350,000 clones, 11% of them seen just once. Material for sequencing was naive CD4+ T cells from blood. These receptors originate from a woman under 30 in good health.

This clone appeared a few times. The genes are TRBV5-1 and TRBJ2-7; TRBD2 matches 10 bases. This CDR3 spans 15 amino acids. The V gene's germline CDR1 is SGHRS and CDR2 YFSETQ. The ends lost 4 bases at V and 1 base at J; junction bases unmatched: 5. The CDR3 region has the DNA TGCGCCAGCAGCGCCGGGACTAGCGCATCCTACGAGCAGTACTTC. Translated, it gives CASSAGTSASYEQYF. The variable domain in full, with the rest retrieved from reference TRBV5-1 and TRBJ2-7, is KAGVTQTPRYLIKTRGQQVTLSCSPISGHRSVSWYQQTPGQGLQFLFEYFSETQRNKGNFPGRFSGRQFSNSRSEMNVSTLELGDSALYLCASSAGTSASYEQYFGPGTRLTVT.

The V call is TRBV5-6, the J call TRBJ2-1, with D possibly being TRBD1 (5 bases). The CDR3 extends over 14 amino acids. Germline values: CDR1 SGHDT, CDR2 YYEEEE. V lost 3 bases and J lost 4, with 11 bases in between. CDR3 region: CASSSISGYNEQFF. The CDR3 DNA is TGTGCCAGCAGCTCAATCTCAGGGTACAATGAGCAGTTCTTC.

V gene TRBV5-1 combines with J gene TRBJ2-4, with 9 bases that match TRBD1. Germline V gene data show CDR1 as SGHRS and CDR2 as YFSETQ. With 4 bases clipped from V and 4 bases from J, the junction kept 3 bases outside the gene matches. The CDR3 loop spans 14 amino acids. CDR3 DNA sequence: TGCGCCAGCAGCCTACAGGGGGCGAAAAACATTCAGTACTTC. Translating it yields CASSLQGAKNIQYF.

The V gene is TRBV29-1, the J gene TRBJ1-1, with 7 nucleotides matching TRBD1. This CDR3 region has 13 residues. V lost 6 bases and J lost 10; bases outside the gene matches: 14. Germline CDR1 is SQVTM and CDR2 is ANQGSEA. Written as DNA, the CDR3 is TGCAGCGTCATGACCGGGACAGCTACGGGAGCTTTCTTT. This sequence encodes CSVMTGTATGAFF. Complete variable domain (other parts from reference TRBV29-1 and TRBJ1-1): SAVISQKPSRDICQRGTSLTIQCQVDSQVTMMFWYRQQPGQSLTLIATANQGSEATYESGFVIDKFPISRPNLTFSTLTVSNMSPEDSSIYLCSVMTGTATGAFFGQGTRLTVV.

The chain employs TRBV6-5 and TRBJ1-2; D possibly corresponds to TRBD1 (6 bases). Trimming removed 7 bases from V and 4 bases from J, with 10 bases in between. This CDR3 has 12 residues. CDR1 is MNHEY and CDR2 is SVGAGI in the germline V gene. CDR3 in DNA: TGTGCCAGCAAACAGGGTGGCTATGGCTACACCTTC. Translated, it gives CASKQGGYGYTF.

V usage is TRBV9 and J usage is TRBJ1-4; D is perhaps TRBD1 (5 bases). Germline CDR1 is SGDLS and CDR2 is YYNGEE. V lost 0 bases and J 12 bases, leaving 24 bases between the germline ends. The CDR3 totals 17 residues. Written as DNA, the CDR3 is TGTGCCAGCAGCGTAGCACCTGGGGGGACGAGCGCACGGGAACTGTTTTTT. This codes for CASSVAPGGTSARELFF.

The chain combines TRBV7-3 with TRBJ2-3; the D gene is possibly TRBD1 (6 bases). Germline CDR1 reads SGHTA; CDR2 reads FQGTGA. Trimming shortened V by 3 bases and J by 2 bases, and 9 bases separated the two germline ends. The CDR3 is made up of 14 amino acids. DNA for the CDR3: TGTGCCAGCAGCTTCGGACAGCTCACAGATACGCAGTATTTT. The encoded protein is CASSFGQLTDTQYF.

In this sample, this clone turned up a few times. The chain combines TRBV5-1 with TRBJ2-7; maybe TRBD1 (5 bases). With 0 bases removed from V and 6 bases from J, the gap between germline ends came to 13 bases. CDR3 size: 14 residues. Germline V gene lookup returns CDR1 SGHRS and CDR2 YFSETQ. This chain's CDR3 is CASSLAAGKSEQYF. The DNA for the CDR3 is TGCGCCAGCAGCTTGGCTGCAGGGAAGAGCGAGCAGTACTTC.

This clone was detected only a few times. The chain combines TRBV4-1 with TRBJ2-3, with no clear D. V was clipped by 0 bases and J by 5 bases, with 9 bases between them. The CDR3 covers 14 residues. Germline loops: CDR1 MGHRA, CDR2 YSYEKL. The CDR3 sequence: CASSQEWVGDTQYF. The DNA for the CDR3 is TGCGCCAGCAGCCAAGAGTGGGTGGGAGATACGCAGTATTTT.

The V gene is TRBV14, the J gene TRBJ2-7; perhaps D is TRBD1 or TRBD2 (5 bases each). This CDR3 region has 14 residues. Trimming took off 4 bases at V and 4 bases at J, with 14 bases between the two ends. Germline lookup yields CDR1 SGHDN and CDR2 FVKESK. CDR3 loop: CASSPRDGSYEQYV. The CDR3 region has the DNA TGTGCCAGCAGCCCCAGGGACGGCAGTTACGAGCAGTACGTC.

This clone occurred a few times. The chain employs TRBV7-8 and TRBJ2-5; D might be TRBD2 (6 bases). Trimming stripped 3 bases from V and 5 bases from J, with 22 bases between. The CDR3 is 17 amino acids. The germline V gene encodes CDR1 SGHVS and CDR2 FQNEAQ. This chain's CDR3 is CASSFFETARGRETQYF. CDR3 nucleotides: TGTGCCAGCAGCTTCTTCGAGACGGCCCGGGGGAGGGAGACCCAGTACTTC.

CDR3 loop: CSVDGPGQGHYGYTF. The DNA for the CDR3 is TGCAGCGTCGATGGGCCGGGACAGGGACACTATGGCTACACCTTC. The chain employs TRBV29-1 and TRBJ1-2, with 9 positions matching TRBD1. The CDR3 is 15 amino acids. CDR1 is SQVTM, CDR2 ANQGSEA, per germline. After removal of 6 bases from V and 3 bases from J, the junction contained 11 bases not matched to a gene. Full variable domain (outside the CDR3, taken from reference TRBV29-1 and TRBJ1-2): SAVISQKPSRDICQRGTSLTIQCQVDSQVTMMFWYRQQPGQSLTLIATANQGSEATYESGFVIDKFPISRPNLTFSTLTVSNMSPEDSSIYLCSVDGPGQGHYGYTFGSGTRLTVV.

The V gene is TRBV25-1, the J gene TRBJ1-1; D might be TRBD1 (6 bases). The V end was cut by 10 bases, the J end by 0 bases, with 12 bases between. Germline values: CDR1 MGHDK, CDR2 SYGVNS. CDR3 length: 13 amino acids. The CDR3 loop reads CATEGQMNTEAFF. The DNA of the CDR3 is TGTGCCACCGAGGGACAAATGAACACTGAAGCTTTCTTT. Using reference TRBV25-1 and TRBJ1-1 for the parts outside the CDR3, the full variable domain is EADIYQTPRYLVIGTGKKITLECSQTMGHDKMYWYQQDPGMELHLIHYSYGVNSTEKGDLSSESTVSRIRTEHFPLTLESARPSHTSQYLCATEGQMNTEAFFGQGTRLTVV.

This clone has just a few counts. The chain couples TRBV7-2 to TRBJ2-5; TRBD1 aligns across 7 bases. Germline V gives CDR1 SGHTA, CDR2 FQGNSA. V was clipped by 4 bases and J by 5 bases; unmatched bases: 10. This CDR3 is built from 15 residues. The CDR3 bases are TGTGCCAGCAGCTCGACAACAGGGGAGTCCGAGACCCAGTACTTC. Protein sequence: CASSSTTGESETQYF.

The CDR3 nucleotides read TGTGCCAGCAGGACTAGCGGGGTCGAAAATGAGCAGTTCTTC. Encoded protein: CASRTSGVENEQFF. The V and J genes are TRBV28 and TRBJ2-1; 11 bases line up with TRBD2. This CDR3 is built from 14 residues. V trimming: 6 bases; J trimming: 7 bases; junction bases outside the gene matches: 5. Per the germline V gene, CDR1 is MDHEN and CDR2 is SYDVKM.

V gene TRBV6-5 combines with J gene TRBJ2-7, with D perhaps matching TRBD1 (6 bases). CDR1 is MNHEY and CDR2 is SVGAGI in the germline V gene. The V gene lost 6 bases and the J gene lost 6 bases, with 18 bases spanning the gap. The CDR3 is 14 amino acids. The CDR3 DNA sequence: TGTGCCAGCAGAAGACAGGTAACCGGCCTCGAGCAGTACTTC. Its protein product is CASRRQVTGLEQYF.

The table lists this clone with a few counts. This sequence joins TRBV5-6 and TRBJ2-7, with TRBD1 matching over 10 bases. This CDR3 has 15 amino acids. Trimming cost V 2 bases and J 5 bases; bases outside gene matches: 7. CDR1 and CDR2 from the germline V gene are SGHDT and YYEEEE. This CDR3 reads CASSFRGTGDHEQYV. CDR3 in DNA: TGTGCCAGCAGCTTCAGAGGGACAGGGGATCACGAGCAGTACGTC.

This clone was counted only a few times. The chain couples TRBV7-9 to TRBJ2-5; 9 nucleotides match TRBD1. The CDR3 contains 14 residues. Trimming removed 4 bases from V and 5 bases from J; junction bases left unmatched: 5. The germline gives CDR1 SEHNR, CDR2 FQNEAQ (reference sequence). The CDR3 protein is CASSSTGGAETQYF. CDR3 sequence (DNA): TGTGCCAGCAGCTCTACAGGGGGCGCGGAGACCCAGTACTTC.

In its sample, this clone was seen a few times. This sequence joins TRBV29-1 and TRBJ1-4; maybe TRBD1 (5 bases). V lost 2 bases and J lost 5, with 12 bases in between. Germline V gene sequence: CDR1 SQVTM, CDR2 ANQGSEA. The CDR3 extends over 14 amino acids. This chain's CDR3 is CSVESQGGNEKLFF. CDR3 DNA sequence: TGCAGCGTTGAATCCCAGGGTGGCAATGAAAAACTGTTTTTT.

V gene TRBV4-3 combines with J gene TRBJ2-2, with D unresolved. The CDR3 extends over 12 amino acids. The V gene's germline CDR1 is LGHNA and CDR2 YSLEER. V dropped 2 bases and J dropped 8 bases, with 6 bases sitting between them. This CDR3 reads CASSQLRGELFF. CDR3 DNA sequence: TGCGCCAGCAGCCAACTAAGGGGGGAGCTGTTTTTT.

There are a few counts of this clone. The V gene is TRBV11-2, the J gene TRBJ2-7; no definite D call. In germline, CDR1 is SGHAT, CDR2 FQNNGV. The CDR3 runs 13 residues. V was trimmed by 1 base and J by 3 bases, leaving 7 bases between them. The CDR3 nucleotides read TGTGCCAGCAGCTTAGTCCCGGGCTACGAGCAGTACGTC. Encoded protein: CASSLVPGYEQYV.

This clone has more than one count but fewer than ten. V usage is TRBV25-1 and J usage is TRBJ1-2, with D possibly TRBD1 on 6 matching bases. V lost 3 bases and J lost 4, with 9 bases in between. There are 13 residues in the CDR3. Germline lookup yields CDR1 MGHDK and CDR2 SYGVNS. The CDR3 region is CASSDGQSYGYTF. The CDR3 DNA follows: TGTGCCAGCAGTGACGGACAGAGCTATGGCTACACCTTC.

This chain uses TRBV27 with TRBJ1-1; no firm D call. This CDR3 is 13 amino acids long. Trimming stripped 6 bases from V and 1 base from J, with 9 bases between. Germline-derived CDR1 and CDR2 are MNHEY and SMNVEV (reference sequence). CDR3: CASSRERNTEAFF. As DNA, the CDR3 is TGTGCCAGCAGCCGAGAGAGGAACACTGAAGCTTTCTTT.

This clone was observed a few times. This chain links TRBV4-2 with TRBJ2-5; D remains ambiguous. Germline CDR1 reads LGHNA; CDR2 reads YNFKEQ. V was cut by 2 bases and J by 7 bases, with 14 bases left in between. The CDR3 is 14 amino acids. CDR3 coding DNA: TGTGCCAGCAGCCAAAGGGATCTAGAAGGGACCCAGTACTTC. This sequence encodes CASSQRDLEGTQYF.

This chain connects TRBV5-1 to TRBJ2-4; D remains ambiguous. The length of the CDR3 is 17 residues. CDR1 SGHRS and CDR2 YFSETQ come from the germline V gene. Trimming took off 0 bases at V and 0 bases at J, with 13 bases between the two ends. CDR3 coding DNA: TGCGCCAGCAGCTTGGGAGGAGCTGGTCTAGCCAAAAACATTCAGTACTTC. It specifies CASSLGGAGLAKNIQYF.

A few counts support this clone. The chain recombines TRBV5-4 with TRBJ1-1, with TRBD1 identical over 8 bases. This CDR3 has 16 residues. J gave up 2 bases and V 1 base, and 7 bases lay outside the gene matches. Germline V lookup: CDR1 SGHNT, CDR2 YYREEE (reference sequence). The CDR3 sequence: CASSLRDRGRNTEAFF. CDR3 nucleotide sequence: TGTGCCAGCAGCTTGCGAGACAGGGGTAGAAACACTGAAGCTTTCTTT.

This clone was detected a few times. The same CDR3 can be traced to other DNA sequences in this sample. The DNA for the CDR3 is TGTGCCAGCAGCTTAGGTAGCGGGAGCGCCAAAAACATTCAGTACTTC. Protein product: CASSLGSGSAKNIQYF. This chain links TRBV11-2 with TRBJ2-4; the match to TRBD2 covers 9 bases. There are 16 residues in the CDR3. Per the germline V gene, CDR1 is SGHAT and CDR2 is FQNNGV. With V trimmed by 1 base and J by 1 base, 2 bases remained unmatched.

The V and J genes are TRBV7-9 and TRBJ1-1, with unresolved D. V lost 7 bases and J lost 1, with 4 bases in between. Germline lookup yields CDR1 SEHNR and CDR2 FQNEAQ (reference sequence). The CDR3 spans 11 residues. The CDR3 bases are TGTGCCAGCACCGAGAACACTGAAGCTTTCTTT. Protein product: CASTENTEAFF.

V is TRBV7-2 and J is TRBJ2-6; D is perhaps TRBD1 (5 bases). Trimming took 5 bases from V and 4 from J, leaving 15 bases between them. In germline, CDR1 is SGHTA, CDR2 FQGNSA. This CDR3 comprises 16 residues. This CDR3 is CASSVGAGRGANVLTF. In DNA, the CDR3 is TGTGCCAGCAGCGTAGGGGCCGGGCGCGGGGCCAACGTCCTGACTTTC.

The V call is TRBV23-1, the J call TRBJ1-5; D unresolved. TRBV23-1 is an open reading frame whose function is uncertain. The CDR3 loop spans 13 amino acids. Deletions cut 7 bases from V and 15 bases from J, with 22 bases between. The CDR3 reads CASKALESRGWHF. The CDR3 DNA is TGCGCCAGCAAAGCCCTAGAATCCCGGGGTTGGCATTTT.